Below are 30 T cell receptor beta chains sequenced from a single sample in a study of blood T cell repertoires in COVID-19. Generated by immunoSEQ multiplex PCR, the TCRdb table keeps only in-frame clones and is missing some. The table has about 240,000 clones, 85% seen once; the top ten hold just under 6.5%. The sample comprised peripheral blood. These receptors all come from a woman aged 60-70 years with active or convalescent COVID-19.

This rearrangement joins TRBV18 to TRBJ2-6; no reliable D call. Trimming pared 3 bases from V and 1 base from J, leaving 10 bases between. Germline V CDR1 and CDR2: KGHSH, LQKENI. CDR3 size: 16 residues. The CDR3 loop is CASSPLQVSGANVLTF. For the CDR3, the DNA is TGTGCCAGCTCACCCCTTCAGGTTTCTGGGGCCAACGTCCTGACTTTC.

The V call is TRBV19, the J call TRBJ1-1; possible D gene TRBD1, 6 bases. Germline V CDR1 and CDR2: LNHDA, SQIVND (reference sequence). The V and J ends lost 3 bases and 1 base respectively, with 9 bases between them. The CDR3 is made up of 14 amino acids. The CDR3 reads CASSIKGGNTEAFF. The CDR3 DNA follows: TGTGCCAGTAGTATTAAAGGGGGGAACACTGAAGCTTTCTTT.

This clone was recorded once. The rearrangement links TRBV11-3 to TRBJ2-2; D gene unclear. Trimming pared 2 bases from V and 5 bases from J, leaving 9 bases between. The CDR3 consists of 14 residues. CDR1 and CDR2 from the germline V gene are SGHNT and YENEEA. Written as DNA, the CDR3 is TGTGCCAGCAGCTTACTCCCCGAGACCGGGGAGCTGTTTTTT. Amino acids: CASSLLPETGELFF.

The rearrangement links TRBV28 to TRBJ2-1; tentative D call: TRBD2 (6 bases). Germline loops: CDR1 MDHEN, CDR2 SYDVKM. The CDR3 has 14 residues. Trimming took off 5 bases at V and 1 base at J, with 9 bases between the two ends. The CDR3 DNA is TGTGCCAGCAGTGGAGGGATTTCCTACAATGAGCAGTTCTTC. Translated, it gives CASSGGISYNEQFF. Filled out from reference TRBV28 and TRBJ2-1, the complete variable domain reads DVKVTQSSRYLVKRTGEKVFLECVQDMDHENMFWYRQDPGLGLRLIYFSYDVKMKEKGDIPEGYSVSREKKERFSLILESASTNQTSMYLCASSGGISYNEQFFGPGTRLTVL.

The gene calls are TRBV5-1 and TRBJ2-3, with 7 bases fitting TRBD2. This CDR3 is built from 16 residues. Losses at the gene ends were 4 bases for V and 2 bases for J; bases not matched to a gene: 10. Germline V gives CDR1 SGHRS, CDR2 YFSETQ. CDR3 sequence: CASSSGVLAVTDTQYF. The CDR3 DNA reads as TGCGCCAGCAGCAGCGGGGTGCTAGCGGTCACAGATACGCAGTATTTT.

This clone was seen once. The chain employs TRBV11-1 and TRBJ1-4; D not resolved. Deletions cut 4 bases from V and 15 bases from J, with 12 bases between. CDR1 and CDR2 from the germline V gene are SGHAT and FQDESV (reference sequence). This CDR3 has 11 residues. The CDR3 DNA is TGTGCCAGCAGCTACGGGAGGGAGGTGTTTTTT. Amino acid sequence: CASSYGREVFF.

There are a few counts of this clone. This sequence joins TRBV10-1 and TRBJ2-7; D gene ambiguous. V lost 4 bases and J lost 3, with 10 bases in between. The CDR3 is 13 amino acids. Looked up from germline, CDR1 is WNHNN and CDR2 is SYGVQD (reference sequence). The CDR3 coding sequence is TGCGCCAGCAGTGGTGTCAGTTGCTACGAGCAGTACGTC. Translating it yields CASSGVSCYEQYV.

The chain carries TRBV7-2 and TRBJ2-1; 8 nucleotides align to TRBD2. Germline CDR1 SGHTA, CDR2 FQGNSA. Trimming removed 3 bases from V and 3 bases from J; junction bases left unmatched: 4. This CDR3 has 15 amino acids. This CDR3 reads CASSFRGGNYNEQFF. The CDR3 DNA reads TGTGCCAGCAGCTTCCGGGGGGGGAACTACAATGAGCAGTTCTTC. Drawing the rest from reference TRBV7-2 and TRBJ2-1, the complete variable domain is GAGVSQSPSNKVTEKGKDVELRCDPISGHTALYWYRQSLGQGLEFLIYFQGNSAPDKSGLPSDRFSAERTGGSVSTLTIQRTQQEDSAVYLCASSFRGGNYNEQFFGPGTRLTVL.

The CDR3 reads CASSFPAGSWQGASGELFF. The CDR3 DNA reads TGTGCCAGCAGTTTCCCCGCTGGATCGTGGCAGGGGGCCTCCGGGGAGCTGTTTTTT. This chain joins TRBV28 and TRBJ2-2; 8 bases map to TRBD1. The germline V gene encodes CDR1 MDHEN and CDR2 SYDVKM. This CDR3 is 19 amino acids long. J was trimmed by 6 bases and V by 3 bases; bases with no gene match: 18.

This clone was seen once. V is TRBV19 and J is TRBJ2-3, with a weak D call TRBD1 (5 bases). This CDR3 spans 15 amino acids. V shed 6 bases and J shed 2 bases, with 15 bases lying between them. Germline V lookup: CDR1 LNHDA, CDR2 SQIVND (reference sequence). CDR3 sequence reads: CASRTGHPDTDTQYF. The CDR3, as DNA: TGTGCCAGTAGGACTGGACATCCAGACACAGATACGCAGTATTTT.

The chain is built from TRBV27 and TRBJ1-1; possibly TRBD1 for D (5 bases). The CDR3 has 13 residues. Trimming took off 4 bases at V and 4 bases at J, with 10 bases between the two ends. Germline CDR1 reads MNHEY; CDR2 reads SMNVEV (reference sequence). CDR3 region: CASSWGGSTEAFF. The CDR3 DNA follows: TGTGCCAGCAGTTGGGGGGGGAGCACTGAAGCTTTCTTT.

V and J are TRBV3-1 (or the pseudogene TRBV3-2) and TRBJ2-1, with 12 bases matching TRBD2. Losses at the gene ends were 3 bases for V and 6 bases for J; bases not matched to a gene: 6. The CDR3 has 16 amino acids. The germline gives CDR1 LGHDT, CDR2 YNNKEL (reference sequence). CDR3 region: CASSHLPGLAGNEQFF. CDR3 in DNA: TGTGCCAGCAGCCACCTACCGGGACTAGCGGGCAATGAGCAGTTCTTC.

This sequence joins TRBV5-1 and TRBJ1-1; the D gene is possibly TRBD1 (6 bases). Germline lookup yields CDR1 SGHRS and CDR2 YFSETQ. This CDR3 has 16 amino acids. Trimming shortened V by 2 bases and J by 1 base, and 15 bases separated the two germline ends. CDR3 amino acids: CASSFQFRQANTEAFF. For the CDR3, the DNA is TGCGCCAGCAGCTTCCAGTTTAGACAGGCGAACACTGAAGCTTTCTTT.

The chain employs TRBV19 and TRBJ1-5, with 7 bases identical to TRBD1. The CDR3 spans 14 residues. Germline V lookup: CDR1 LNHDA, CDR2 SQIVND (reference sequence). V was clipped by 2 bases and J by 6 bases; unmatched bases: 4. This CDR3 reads CASSINRDSQPQHF. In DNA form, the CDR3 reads TGTGCCAGTAGTATAAACAGGGACAGTCAGCCCCAGCATTTT. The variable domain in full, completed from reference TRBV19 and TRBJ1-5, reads DGGITQSPKYLFRKEGQNVTLSCEQNLNHDAMYWYRQDPGQGLRLIYYSQIVNDFQKGDIAEGYSVSREKKESFPLTVTSAQKNPTAFYLCASSINRDSQPQHFGDGTRLSIL.

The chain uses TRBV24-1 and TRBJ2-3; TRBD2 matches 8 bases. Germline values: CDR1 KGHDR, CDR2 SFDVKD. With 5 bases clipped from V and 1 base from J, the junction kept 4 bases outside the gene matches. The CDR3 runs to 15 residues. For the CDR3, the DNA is TGTGCCACCAGTGCCCCGCGGGGGGGCACAGATACGCAGTATTTT. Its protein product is CATSAPRGGTDTQYF.

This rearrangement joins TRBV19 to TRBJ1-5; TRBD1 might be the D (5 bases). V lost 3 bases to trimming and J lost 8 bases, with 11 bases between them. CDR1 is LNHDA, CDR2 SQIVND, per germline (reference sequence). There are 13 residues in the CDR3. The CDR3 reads CASSMNLREPQHF. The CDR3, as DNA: TGTGCCAGTAGTATGAACCTCAGGGAGCCCCAGCATTTT.

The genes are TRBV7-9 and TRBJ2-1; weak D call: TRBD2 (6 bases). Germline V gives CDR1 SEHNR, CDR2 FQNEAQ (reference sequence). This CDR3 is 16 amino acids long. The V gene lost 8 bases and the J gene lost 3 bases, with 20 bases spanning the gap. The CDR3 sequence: CASESRWEDFYNEQFF. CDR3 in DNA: TGTGCCAGCGAGAGTAGGTGGGAGGACTTCTACAATGAGCAGTTCTTC.

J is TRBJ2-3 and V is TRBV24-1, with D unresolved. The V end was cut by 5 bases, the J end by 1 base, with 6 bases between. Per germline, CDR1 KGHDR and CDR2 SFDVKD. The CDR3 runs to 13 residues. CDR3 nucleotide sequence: TGTGCCACCAGTGCTCAGGGCACAGATACGCAGTATTTT. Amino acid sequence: CATSAQGTDTQYF.

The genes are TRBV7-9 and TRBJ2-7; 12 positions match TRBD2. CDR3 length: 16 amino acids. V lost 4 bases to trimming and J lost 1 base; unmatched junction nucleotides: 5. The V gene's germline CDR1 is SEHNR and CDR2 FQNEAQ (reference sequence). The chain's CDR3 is CASSSGLAGRSYEQYF. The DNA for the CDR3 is TGTGCCAGCAGCTCTGGACTAGCGGGAAGGTCCTACGAGCAGTACTTC. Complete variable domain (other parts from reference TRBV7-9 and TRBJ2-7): DTGVSQNPRHKITKRGQNVTFRCDPISEHNRLYWYRQTLGQGPEFLTYFQNEAQLEKSRLLSDRFSAERPKGSFSTLEIQRTEQGDSAMYLCASSSGLAGRSYEQYFGPGTRLTVT.

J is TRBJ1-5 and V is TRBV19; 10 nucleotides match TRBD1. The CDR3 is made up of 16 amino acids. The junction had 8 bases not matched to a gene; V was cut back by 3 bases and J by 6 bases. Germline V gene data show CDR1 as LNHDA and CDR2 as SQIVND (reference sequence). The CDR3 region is CASSMGETGGSQPQHF. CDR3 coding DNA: TGTGCCAGTAGTATGGGCGAGACAGGGGGCAGTCAGCCCCAGCATTTT. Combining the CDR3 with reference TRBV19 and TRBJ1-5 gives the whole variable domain DGGITQSPKYLFRKEGQNVTLSCEQNLNHDAMYWYRQDPGQGLRLIYYSQIVNDFQKGDIAEGYSVSREKKESFPLTVTSAQKNPTAFYLCASSMGETGGSQPQHFGDGTRLSIL.

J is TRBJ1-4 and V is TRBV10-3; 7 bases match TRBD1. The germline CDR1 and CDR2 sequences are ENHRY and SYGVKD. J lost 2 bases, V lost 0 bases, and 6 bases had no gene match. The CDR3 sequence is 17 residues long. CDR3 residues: CAISESRQGRTNEKLFF. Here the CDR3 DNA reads TGTGCCATCAGTGAGTCGAGACAGGGAAGGACTAATGAAAAACTGTTTTTT.

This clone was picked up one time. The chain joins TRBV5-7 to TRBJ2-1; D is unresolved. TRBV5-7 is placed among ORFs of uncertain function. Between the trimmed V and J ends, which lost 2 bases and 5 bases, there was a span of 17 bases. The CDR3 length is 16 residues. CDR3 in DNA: TGTGCCAGCAGCTTTCAGGCAGGTACTTGGGACAATGAGCAGTTCTTC. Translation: CASSFQAGTWDNEQFF.

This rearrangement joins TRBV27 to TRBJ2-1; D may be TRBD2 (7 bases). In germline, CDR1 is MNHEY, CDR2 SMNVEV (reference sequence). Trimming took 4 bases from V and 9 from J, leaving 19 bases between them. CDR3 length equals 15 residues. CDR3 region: CASSSPGEGGTEQFF. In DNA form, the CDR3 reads TGTGCCAGCAGTTCCCCAGGGGAGGGGGGCACTGAGCAGTTCTTC.

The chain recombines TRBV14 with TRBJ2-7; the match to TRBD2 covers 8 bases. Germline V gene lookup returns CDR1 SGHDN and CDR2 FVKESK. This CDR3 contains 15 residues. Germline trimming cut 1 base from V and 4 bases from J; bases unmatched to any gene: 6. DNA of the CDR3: TGTGCCAGCAGCCAAGCCCTACAGCGGGGGTACGAGCAGTACGTC. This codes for CASSQALQRGYEQYV.

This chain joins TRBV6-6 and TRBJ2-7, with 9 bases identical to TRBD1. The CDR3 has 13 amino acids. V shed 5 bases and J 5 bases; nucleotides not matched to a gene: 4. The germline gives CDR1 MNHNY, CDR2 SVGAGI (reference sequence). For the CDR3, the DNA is TGTGCCAGCAGTCGGGACAGGGAAAACGAGCAGTACGTC. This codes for CASSRDRENEQYV.

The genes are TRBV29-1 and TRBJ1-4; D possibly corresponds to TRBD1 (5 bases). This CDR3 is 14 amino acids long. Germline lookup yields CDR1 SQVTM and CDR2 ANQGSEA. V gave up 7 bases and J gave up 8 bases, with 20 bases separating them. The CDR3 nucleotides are TGCAGCGCTACATCAGGGTTAAGACGCGAAAAACTGTTTTTT. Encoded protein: CSATSGLRREKLFF.

The CDR3 bases are TGTGCCAGTAGTATGGAGGACAATCAGCCCCAGCATTTT. It encodes CASSMEDNQPQHF. The gene calls are TRBV19 and TRBJ1-5; D is unclear. The CDR3 is made up of 13 amino acids. From germline, CDR1 is LNHDA and CDR2 SQIVND (reference sequence). The ends were cut back, 3 bases at V and 3 bases at J, with 6 bases in the middle.

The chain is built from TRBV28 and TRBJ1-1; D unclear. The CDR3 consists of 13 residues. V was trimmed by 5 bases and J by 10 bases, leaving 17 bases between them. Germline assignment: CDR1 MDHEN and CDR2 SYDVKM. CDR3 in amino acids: CASSPQDRGRAFF. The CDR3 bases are TGTGCCAGCAGTCCCCAGGACCGAGGGAGAGCTTTCTTT.

In nucleotides, the CDR3 is TGTGCCAGCAGCTCTCGACTAGCGGGGGGCGGGGAGACCCAGTACTTC. Its translation: CASSSRLAGGGETQYF. The V call is TRBV5-4, the J call TRBJ2-5; 13 bases are a match to TRBD2. This CDR3 has 16 amino acids. The ends lost 3 bases at V and 5 bases at J; junction bases unmatched: 7. Germline CDR1 is SGHNT and CDR2 is YYREEE (reference sequence).

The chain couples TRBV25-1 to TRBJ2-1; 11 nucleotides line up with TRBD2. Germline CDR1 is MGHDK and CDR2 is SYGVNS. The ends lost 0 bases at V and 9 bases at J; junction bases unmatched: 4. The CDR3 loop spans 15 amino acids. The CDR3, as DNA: TGTGCCAGCAGTGAATACACTAGCGGGAGAAGTGAGCAGTTCTTC. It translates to CASSEYTSGRSEQFF.